This T cell receptor beta chain was captured in a study of shared clonotypes between healthy human individuals. On the study more broadly: CD4 naive and memory got three plates each, CD8 naive two, CD8 memory one.

The CDR3 loop spans 12 amino acids. V shed 3 bases and J shed 6 bases, with 8 bases lying between them. Germline CDR1 and CDR2: SGHRS and YFSETQ. With respect to this clone: Antigen unknown. Within the sample, other DNA sequences also encode this same CDR3.

The repertoire was sequenced with immunoSEQ multiplex PCR; TCRdb's copy has only in-frame clones and lacks some. This sample carries 2 million to 2.5 million clones, 90% to 97% of them seen once, and the ten largest clones take around 0.13%. The investigators split CD4+ cells into a CD45RA+ naive subset and a CD45RA-negative memory subset. Study-wide points: The study drew on few donors, limiting represented genetic and exposure-history diversity. Relative to clonotypes present in all four donors, those not shared had lower generation probabilities.

The chain recombines TRBV5-1 with TRBJ2-3; the D is unclear. This receptor was obtained from a man aged 18 to 29 in good health. The sequenced material came from naive CD4+ T cells sorted from blood. Stated subset: CD45RA+ positively selected. This CDR3 reads CASSSPSDTQYF. The DNA of the CDR3 is TGCGCCAGCAGCTCCCCTTCGGATACGCAGTATTTT.